This T cell receptor (beta chain) was sequenced for a study of identifying expanded T cells in peripheral blood. Points from the study as a whole: Differentially abundant clones: 0.95 to 1.5 between replicates, about 15 at roughly 15 days, 19 to 20 at four. Clone count variance between roughly 2-week samples rose with total template count.

For this clone: Its antigen is currently unknown.

Produced via immunoSEQ multiplex PCR; TCRdb's table is partial and in-frame only. The sample lists 100,000 to 150,000 clones, approximately 88% occurring once. During the collection period, no donor immune events like infections were recorded. V lost 0 bases to trimming and J lost 4 bases; unmatched junction nucleotides: 7. Looked up from germline, CDR1 is SGHKS and CDR2 is YYEKEE (reference sequence). The CDR3 covers 16 residues. The chain joins TRBV5-5 to TRBJ2-7, with 10 bases that match TRBD1. The receptor was isolated from a person aged 18-70 years in good health. Material: blood. The CDR3 DNA reads as TGTGCCAGCAGCTTGGTAGGGACAGGGGATATGTACGAGCAGTACTTC. Encoded protein: CASSLVGTGDMYEQYF.